Presented here are 8 T cell receptor beta chains from one specimen sequenced in a study of shared clonotypes between healthy human individuals. Sequencing was performed with immunoSEQ multiplex PCR; in TCRdb, only in-frame clones are kept and a portion is missing. The sample contains some 740,000 clones, 80% to 95% of which appear only once. It was CD45RO-negative cells, positively selected for CCR7, that made up naive CD8 cells, with terminally differentiated effector memory CD45RA+ cells excluded. Sequencing was performed on naive CD8+ T cells sorted from blood. The receptors here all came from a man in his thirties or forties in good health.

Remarks on this clone: This sample includes further DNA sequences coding for the same CDR3. This chain connects TRBV7-9 to TRBJ1-2; D possibly corresponds to TRBD1 (6 bases). This CDR3 has 13 amino acids. V was trimmed by 0 bases and J by 4 bases, leaving 6 bases between them. The germline gives CDR1 SEHNR, CDR2 FQNEAQ (reference sequence). The CDR3 nucleotides are TGTGCCAGCAGCTTAGCAGGGGGCTATGGCTACACCTTC. This translates into CASSLAGGYGYTF.

The chain employs TRBV5-5 and TRBJ2-1; D ambiguous. V lost 5 bases to trimming and J lost 0 bases, with 15 bases between them. Germline CDR1 SGHKS, CDR2 YYEKEE (reference sequence). The CDR3 consists of 16 residues. The CDR3 DNA sequence: TGTGCCAGCAGTCTTTTCCCCCGCGACTCCTACAATGAGCAGTTCTTC. Encoded protein: CASSLFPRDSYNEQFF.

This chain connects TRBV5-1 to TRBJ2-4; D may be TRBD1 (6 bases). V lost 2 bases to trimming and J lost 2 bases, with 11 bases between them. CDR1 is SGHRS and CDR2 is YFSETQ in the germline V gene. The CDR3 is 15 residues long. The CDR3 here is CASSFLQGTKNIQYF. The CDR3 DNA reads TGCGCCAGCAGCTTTCTACAGGGAACCAAAAACATTCAGTACTTC.

A single count supports this clone. This sequence joins TRBV6-5 and TRBJ2-7; 7 nucleotides agree with TRBD2. Per the germline V gene, CDR1 is MNHEY and CDR2 is SVGAGI. The CDR3 is 12 residues long. V was pared by 8 bases and J by 1 base, with 2 bases of the junction left unmatched. The CDR3 DNA follows: TGTGCCAGCCATAGCGGGTCCTACGAGCAGTACTTC. This codes for CASHSGSYEQYF.

Concerning this clone: Other DNA sequences in the same sample also yield this CDR3. The chain is built from TRBV5-6 and TRBJ1-5; TRBD1 matches 10 bases. V gave up 2 bases and J gave up 5 bases; unmatched junction bases: 1. CDR1 and CDR2 from the germline V gene are SGHDT and YYEEEE. This CDR3 is 14 amino acids long. CDR3 residues: CASSLGQGDQPQHF. CDR3 nucleotide sequence: TGTGCCAGCAGCTTAGGACAGGGGGATCAGCCCCAGCATTTT.

The chain links TRBV9 to TRBJ1-3; D is unresolved. V gave up 4 bases and J gave up 0 bases, with 11 bases separating them. The germline CDR1 and CDR2 sequences are SGDLS and YYNGEE. This CDR3 region has 15 residues. This chain's CDR3 is CASSPIHHSGNTIYF. In DNA form, the CDR3 reads TGTGCCAGCAGCCCCATACACCACTCTGGAAACACCATATATTTT.

V and J are TRBV7-3 and TRBJ2-7; possible D gene TRBD2, 6 bases. The CDR3 is 14 amino acids. Deletions cut 5 bases from V and 5 bases from J, with 16 bases between. The V gene's germline CDR1 is SGHTA and CDR2 FQGTGA. CDR3 in DNA: TGTGCCAGCAGCCTACTAGGGGACTGGGACGAGCAGTACTTC. Protein: CASSLLGDWDEQYF.

The chain combines TRBV30 with TRBJ1-2, with 8 bases identical to TRBD1. Trimming cost V 2 bases and J 1 base; bases outside gene matches: 9. The CDR3 runs to 16 residues. CDR1 and CDR2 (germline): GTSNPN, SVGIG (reference sequence). The CDR3, as DNA: TGTGCCTGGAGTAGGAAGACAGGGGTCTTTAACTATGGCTACACCTTC. Its protein product is CAWSRKTGVFNYGYTF.